The sequence of this T cell receptor (beta chain) was determined in a study of beta chain features in type 1 diabetes (dated by TCRdb to 2016 to 2019). Concerning the study at large: Mean age, gender distribution, total cell number and subset yield were not different between patients and healthy donors. A total of around 110,000,000 sorted cells were examined across all samples, and RNA yield correlated strongly with the number of cells per subset. The study compared TCRB repertoires of sorted circulating CD4+ T cell subsets between recently diagnosed type 1 diabetes patients and matched healthy donors. Regulatory and stem cell-like memory subsets were isolated from only 8 patients and roughly eight healthy donors, whereas naive and central memory subsets came from all 28 donors.

The research as a whole found: The naive, central memory and regulatory TCRB repertoires appeared to resemble one another more closely among patients than among healthy donors. PCR may preferentially amplify shorter templates, but because patient and control samples were amplified and corrected together, any resulting skew would affect both groups equally. Because small numbers of individuals were included in the HLA sub-analyses, any influence of HLA type on TCRB rearrangement was left unresolved. A moderate but significant shortening of TCRB CDR3 length was observed in type 1 diabetes patients in all four CD4+ subsets. Because cDNA rather than genomic DNA was sequenced, highly expressing activated cells could have been over-represented, although no difference in activation and CD3 levels was found between groups. At VDJ recombination sites, patients with type 1 diabetes made fewer insertions and deleted more nucleotides, a pattern implying thymic rearrangement abnormalities.

This clone has more than one count but fewer than ten. Its binding antigen is unknown. No much larger clone exists at a distance of one base, and base qualities are not known. Germline trimming amounts to 6 bases on V and 6 bases on J, with 10 as the count of junction bases outside the gene matches. From the cysteine through the phenylalanine, the CDR3 covers 14 amino acids. Only CDR3 DNA is held: 42 bases, read in frame from base 1. From the germline V gene, CDR1 is MNHEY and CDR2 is SVGAGI. Each donor gave one peripheral blood draw, approximately 110 mL on average, collected into heparinised tubes. A BD FACSAria II and a panel including CD45RO, CCR7, CD25, CD127, CD95 and CD27 were used to sort naive, central memory, regulatory and stem cell-like memory CD4+ T cells. Every sorted population had a purity above 95%. PBMCs were isolated right away by Lymphoprep density gradient centrifugation and were stained directly, without culture. So that batch effects would be minimized, each experiment stained and sorted samples in pairs, pairing one healthy donor with one patient.

All of the isolated RNA was reverse transcribed with the High Capacity cDNA Reverse Transcription Kit, so expressed TCRB transcripts were sequenced. Naive, central memory and regulatory T cell samples underwent deep immunoSEQ sequencing, averaging about 3.57 million total reads per sample. After sorted cells were lysed in RLT buffer, RNA was extracted with DNase-treated RNeasy Micro or Mini kits, with the choice depending on cell number. To prevent cross-contamination, every cell subset was processed on its own, while patient and healthy donor samples were processed together. The immunoSEQ multiplex PCR was used to amplify TCRB sequences from cDNA, generating 87-bp fragments that spanned the CDR3 region. Sequencing of the amplicons was done on the Illumina HiSeq platform. In the source study's methods: PCR bias was corrected computationally using synthetic template baselines, and reads within Hamming distance 2 were collapsed, with unmergeable singletons discarded. By aligning reads against IMGT, V, D and J genes, CDR3 length, and insertions or deletions at six rearrangement sites were assigned. Within each subset, clonotype counts were normalized to sorted cell number, after which true diversity and Gini coefficients were computed with the tcR R package. The overlap coefficient, calculated on TCRB nucleotide sequences, was used to measure repertoire sharing. Out-of-frame TCRB sequences from naive cells were analyzed as a proxy for the pre-selection repertoire. Drawn from immuneACCESS, this table holds only the in-frame rearrangements with V and J called that TCRdb kept. Clones are partly lost; checked studies trace under half to an unresolved V gene and leave the rest unexplained. V and J calls and clone size come straight from that table; D and trimming were deduced from the DNA. In this sample the table shows 200,000 to 250,000 clones, approximately 15% of which occur a single time. The ten largest account for approximately 0.018% of the sample.

The chain employs TRBV6-5 and TRBJ2-7; 8 nucleotides in the junction match TRBD1. Sequenced input: naive CD4+ T cells from blood. Per the publication, the cell subset or site label means: true naive CD4+ T cells. This TCR came from a man aged 30 to 39 with type 1 diabetes. The nucleotide sequence reads TGTGCCAGCAGAGGGACAGGCCCTCCAGGCGAGCAGTACTTC. It encodes CASRGTGPPGEQYF.